Listed below are T cell receptor beta chains from one sample, sequenced in a study of blood T cell repertoires in COVID-19. Libraries were prepared by immunoSEQ multiplex PCR; TCRdb keeps only in-frame clonotypes and omits some of them. The table lists 110,000 to 150,000 clones, just over 85% of them singletons. Sequencing was performed on PBMCs or T cells enriched from blood (not recorded which). The origin of the receptors is a man aged 50 to 60 who had recovered from COVID-19. CDR3s include the opening cysteine and the closing phenylalanine or tryptophan. Fields, in order: J gene, V gene, clone size, D gene, CDR3 DNA, CDR3 protein. A D gene is named only where the DNA matches it firmly. Not all rows give a size; the values are once, few, many and, for expanded clones, a class.

>TRBJ1-5|TRBV6-2/TRBV6-3|NA|NA
TGTGCCAGCAGTTACTCAGAGGGAGTAAGTCAGCCCCAGCATTTT
CASSYSEGVSQPQHF
>TRBJ2-1|TRBV5-1|NA|TRBD2
TGCGCCAGCACCCGGCGGGCTAGCGGGGGCAATGAGCAGTTCTTC
CASTRRASGGNEQFF
>TRBJ1-4|TRBV18|NA|TRBD1
TGTGCCAGCTCACTACAGGGGGCCAGAGAAAAACTGTTTTTT
CASSLQGAREKLFF
>TRBJ2-2|TRBV11-3|NA|NA
TGTGCCAGCAGCCTGTACCAGGGAAGCGGGGAGCTGTTTTTT
CASSLYQGSGELFF
>TRBJ1-1|TRBV27|NA|NA
TGTGCCAGCCATTCCCGGGACACAGTGAACACTGAAGCTTTCTTT
CASHSRDTVNTEAFF
>TRBJ1-4|TRBV28|few|NA
TGTGCCAGCAGTTCATCCGAAAAACTGTTTTTT
CASSSSEKLFF
>TRBJ2-2|TRBV14|NA|NA
TGTGCCAGCAGCCGGGGCGGGGACCGGGAGCTGTTTTTT
CASSRGGDRELFF
>TRBJ2-2|TRBV9|NA|NA
TGTGCCAGCAGCGTATACAGTGAGAACACCGGGGAGCTGTTTTTT
CASSVYSENTGELFF
>TRBJ1-5|TRBV19|NA|NA
TGTGCCAGTATCTCAACAGGGCTCTATAGCAATCAGCCCCAGCATTTT
CASISTGLYSNQPQHF
>TRBJ1-1|TRBV9|NA|TRBD1
TGTGCCAGCAGCGCGGGACAGGCGAATATAGCTTTCTTT
CASSAGQANIAFF
>TRBJ1-2|TRBV3-1/TRBV3-2|few|NA
TGTGCCAGCAGCCAAGGTCGGGGTGGTAGTTACCTCTATGGCTACACCTTC
CASSQGRGGSYLYGYTF
>TRBJ2-7|TRBV27|NA|TRBD2
TGTGCCAGCACCTCGACTAGCACACACTACGAGCAGTACTTC
CASTSTSTHYEQYF
>TRBJ1-2|TRBV10-3|NA|TRBD1
TGTGCCATCACACGGACAGGGGCCGCCTATGGCTACACCTTC
CAITRTGAAYGYTF
>TRBJ2-2|TRBV19|NA|NA
TGTGCCAGTAGTATTAATGTAGTCGGGGGGCAAGGCACCGGGGAGCTGTTTTTT
CASSINVVGGQGTGELFF
>TRBJ2-1|TRBV5-1|NA|NA
TGCGCCAGCAGCTTGGATGGTGCCCTCGGTGAGCAGTTCTTC
CASSLDGALGEQFF
>TRBJ1-5|TRBV28|NA|NA
TGTGCCAGCAGGGAGCATAGCAATCAGCCCCAGCATTTT
CASREHSNQPQHF
>TRBJ1-5|TRBV30|NA|NA
TGTGCCTGGAGTGTACTCGGGGGGGAAAGCAATCAGCCCCAGCATTTT
CAWSVLGGESNQPQHF
>TRBJ2-3|TRBV5-1|NA|NA
TGCGCCAGCAGCTTGGCCCAGGGATCAGATACGCAGTATTTT
CASSLAQGSDTQYF
>TRBJ2-7|TRBV7-8|once|NA
TGTGCCAGCAGCGCACCATACCCAGAGAGCGACGAGCAGTACTTC
CASSAPYPESDEQYF
>TRBJ1-1|TRBV5-1|NA|NA
TGCGCCACCCGAAAGGCTCTGGGGGCGAACACTGAAGCTTTCTTT
CATRKALGANTEAFF
>TRBJ1-5|TRBV4-3|NA|NA
TGCGCCAGCAGCTCCCAGGCGGGGGCGGGTAGCAATCAGCCCCAGCATTTT
CASSSQAGAGSNQPQHF
>TRBJ2-7|TRBV3-1/TRBV3-2|NA|TRBD2
TGTGCCAGCAGCCTCCAACGACTAGCGGGCCCCTACGAGCAGTACTTC
CASSLQRLAGPYEQYF
>TRBJ2-2|TRBV5-6|NA|NA
TGTGCCAGCAGCTTGCTCAGGGCGTCGAACACCGGGGAGCTGTTTTTT
CASSLLRASNTGELFF
>TRBJ1-3|TRBV7-9|NA|TRBD1
TGTGCCGGGCGACAGGGTGGAGGAAACACCATATATTTT
CAGRQGGGNTIYF
>TRBJ1-3|TRBV3-1/TRBV3-2|NA|TRBD1
TGTGCCAGCAGCCAAAAGTGGGCCATTAGGACAGGGGCTTATTCTGGAAACACCATATATTTT
CASSQKWAIRTGAYSGNTIYF
>TRBJ1-1|TRBV28|NA|NA
TGTGCCAGCAGACGTCAGGGTTACAACACTGAAGCTTTCTTT
CASRRQGYNTEAFF
>TRBJ1-1|TRBV9|NA|TRBD1
TGTGCCAGCAGCGCCCTCGGGACAGGGGAACTTACTGAAGCTTTCTTT
CASSALGTGELTEAFF
>TRBJ1-1|TRBV7-9|NA|NA
TGTGCCAGCAGCTTATCGCAGCCTGCTAGGGGGATGAACACTGAAGCTTTCTTT
CASSLSQPARGMNTEAFF
>TRBJ2-1|TRBV12-3/TRBV12-4|NA|NA
TGTGCCAGCAGTTTCTCGGGCAATGAGCAGTTCTTC
CASSFSGNEQFF
>TRBJ2-5|TRBV5-1|NA|NA
TGCGCCAGCAGCCGCACTAGTCAAGAGACCCAGTACTTC
CASSRTSQETQYF
>TRBJ1-6|TRBV12-3/TRBV12-4|NA|NA
TGTGCCAGCAGTTATAGGGGTTCACCCCTCCACTTT
CASSYRGSPLHF
>TRBJ2-2|TRBV5-4|NA|TRBD2
TGTGCCAGCAGCCCTCCGGGACTAGCGGGGAACACCGGGGAGCTGTTTTTT
CASSPPGLAGNTGELFF
>TRBJ1-2|TRBV5-1|NA|TRBD1
TGCGCCAGCAGCTACCGGGGACAGGGCAAAGGCTATGGCTACACCTTC
CASSYRGQGKGYGYTF
>TRBJ2-3|TRBV6-6|NA|NA
TGTGCCAGCAGTTACTCTCCCTCCCTACCGCAGTATTTT
CASSYSPSLPQYF
>TRBJ1-1|TRBV18|NA|TRBD1
TGTGCCAGCAAGACAGGGACCGGAGACACTGAAGCTTTCTTT
CASKTGTGDTEAFF
>TRBJ1-2|TRBV19|NA|NA
TGTGCCAGTAGTATCCGAGACAACGCTAACTATGGCTACACCTTC
CASSIRDNANYGYTF
>TRBJ1-1|TRBV18|NA|NA
TGTGCCAGCTCACCAATGACAATGAACACTGAAGCTTTCTTT
CASSPMTMNTEAFF
>TRBJ2-3|TRBV6-2/TRBV6-3|NA|TRBD2
TGTGCCAGCAGTTACTCGGCTAGCGGGAGCGATACGCAGTATTTT
CASSYSASGSDTQYF
>TRBJ1-2|TRBV11-2|NA|TRBD1
TGTGCCAGCAACGTGGGACAGGGGAACTATGGCTACACCTTC
CASNVGQGNYGYTF
>TRBJ1-4|TRBV7-9|once|NA
TGTGCCAGCAGCTTAAGGGGCATATGGAATGAAAAACTGTTTTTT
CASSLRGIWNEKLFF